This T cell receptor (beta chain) was recorded in a study of radiotherapy plus CTLA-4 blockade in lung cancer. For the study at large: The study recorded objective responses in about 18% of patients and disease control in 31%.

V lost 0 bases to trimming and J lost 15 bases, with 15 bases between them. Germline V gene data show CDR1 as WNHNN and CDR2 as SYGVQD (reference sequence). This CDR3 has 13 residues. The data were produced by immunoSEQ multiplex PCR, yet TCRdb's version contains in-frame clones alone and is incomplete. The profile shows about 97,000 clones, 60% to 75% of them singletons. This sequence was found in a human donor with non-small cell lung cancer who had a partial response to radiotherapy plus ipilimumab. Some clones in this sample may be carry-over from other donors' samples. The rearrangement links TRBV10-1 to TRBJ2-1; D is uncertain. The specimen comprised peripheral blood, sampled from a patient treated with radiotherapy plus ipilimumab. The CDR3 nucleotides are TGCGCCAGCAGTGAGTCGAAAGGTGGCCGGAGGTTCTTC. It translates to CASSESKGGRRFF.